This T cell receptor beta chain originates from a study of cytomegalovirus exposure and HLA in healthy donors (dated by TCRdb to 2015 to 2018). Broadly, across the study: According to an earlier analysis of 587 of the donors, about 180 million T cells yielded some 120 million unique TCR beta sequences and around 280 Gb of sequence data. Around 320 gigabases of sequencing data and 70 million to 100 million unique TCR sequences were included in an early release covering several hundred HLA-typed donors. The genetic ancestry cluster associated with self-reported Caucasian donors included about 81% of the roughly 400 genotyped donors. The aim of the study was to test whether cataloging public T cell receptors could identify signatures of past pathogen exposure. Using immunosequencing, the study profiled T cell repertoires from roughly 650 subjects and related those repertoires to cytomegalovirus serostatus. Along with the approximately 700-subject first cohort, a separate validation cohort of over a hundred different subjects was used. The study combined high-throughput TCR immunosequencing, statistical association of individual TCRs with disease status, and machine learning to predict cytomegalovirus infection status. A later analysis re-analyzed previously published TCR beta repertoires from 550 to 700 donors and added high-resolution HLA genotyping to study TCR occurrence patterns. The later analysis used no new phenotypic data to find candidate immune exposures, relying instead on TCR beta sequences and their occurrence across donors. To decide whether each TCR beta V gene segment behaved as functional or pseudogenic, an earlier analysis of approximately 620 of the donors relied on high-throughput TCR beta sequencing. Donor age, sex, ethnicity and CMV serostatus were compiled alongside the repertoire data. In a later genetic analysis, genome-wide SNP genotypes for about 55% of the roughly 670 donors were used, and that subset was treated as a discovery cohort. All discovery cohort repertoires had been generated on a single sequencing platform. HLA typing covered class I and class II loci at four-digit resolution. Typing coverage differed by locus: A, B, C, DRB1 and DQB1 were typed in roughly 620-630 donors, DQA1 in 500 to 550, DPA1 in over 600, and DPB1 in about 450. Several DR-DQ haplotypes were handled as single units for association and clustering because linkage in the cohort was strong. Among a few hundred genotyped donors of the cohort, an average of approximately 250,000 unique TCR beta nucleotide sequences were sequenced per donor, roughly 18% of them non-productive. The full study reports these points: When HLA alleles, especially DR and DQ, strongly co-occurred, attributing TCR associations to individual alleles was difficult. The authors suggested that the approach could potentially be generalized to other disease states and immunological phenotypes. A further reported finding was that TCR beta sequences accurately predicted the HLA-A and HLA-B alleles for most subjects in the first cohort. A total of around 150 TCR beta chains were listed by the study as associated with cytomegalovirus. In an earlier analysis of fewer than 750 of the donors, most TCR beta V segments were observed in productive rearrangements about 87% or about 30% of the time, broadly matching IMGT annotations. Linkage disequilibrium might explain the correlated functional status among segregating V segments, but an unknown experimental factor could not be excluded. In a later analysis, most CMV-associated TCR beta chains were found to appear HLA-restricted, with HLA associations seemingly driven largely by CMV exposure. In a later analysis, the rate of TCR association differed among HLA loci, with DRB1 alleles having the most associated TCRs and HLA-C alleles having the fewest. In a later analysis, HLA-associated TCR beta chains showed more clonal expansion and lower generation probabilities than non-associated chains that were equally common. At a false discovery rate of 0.05, a later analysis linked fewer than 20,000 TCR beta sequences to specific HLA alleles. The classifier was reported to diagnose cytomegalovirus status with high specificity and sensitivity in both the original cohort and the validation cohort. A later genetic analysis reported fewer N-insertions in productive TCRs among donors in an Asian-associated ancestry cluster than the roughly 720-donor mean. The 87-base-pair reads could not distinguish some IMGT-functional V segments, including TRBV6-2 and TRBV6-3, so those segments were excluded. Presence/absence analyses assumed roughly uniform sequencing depth across donors, an assumption that may not hold. In vitro tests confirmed that a few of the cytomegalovirus-associated TCR beta chains recognize cytomegalovirus antigens. Because some donors lacked HLA typing at each locus, the association tests relied only on the typed subset. Across donors, most TCR sequences were observed very rarely, whereas some public TCRs were present in many individuals. According to a later analysis, parvovirus B19, influenza, CMV and Epstein-Barr virus appeared linked to several top co-occurrence clusters. CMV serostatus was the only immune exposure information available for the cohort. A later genetic analysis associated a missense DCLRE1C variant with V-gene and J-gene trimming of TCR beta chains, and an independent cohort replicated the association. The earlier analysis of approximately 560 of the donors excluded some 15 rarely observed V segments, including chromosome 9 orphons, because counts were too low. A group of highly shared sequence variants was considered likely to be a technical artifact of the sequencing pipeline. In this cohort, only TCR beta chains were sequenced, and detectable features were limited by the absence of alpha or paired-chain data.

The cohort comprised more than 550 healthy bone marrow donors. At the time of sampling, all cohort members were nominally healthy, though unrecorded immune exposures were likely present. The donor tested CMV seronegative, placing the donor among the 350 to 400 seronegative members of the cohort. A peripheral blood sample was collected from each donor, and TCR beta sequencing was performed on peripheral blood mononuclear cells. The Qiagen DNeasy Blood Extraction Kit was used to extract genomic DNA from the blood cell samples. In the germline V gene, CDR1 corresponds to MDHEN and CDR2 to SYDVKM. The CDR3 runs 13 residues from the cysteine to the phenylalanine. The sequence is cut down to CDR3 DNA, 39 bases in frame from base 1. Trimming costs V 1 base and J 5 bases, and their ends lie 8 bases apart. Library creation used the immunoSEQ multiplex PCR assay. For the multiplex PCR, a mixture combining 60 forward primers for TCR Vbeta segments and 13 reverse primers for TCR Jbeta segments was used. The CDR3 region of rearranged TCR beta genes was amplified from genomic DNA with a multiplex PCR assay. The amplified TCR beta libraries were sequenced on the Illumina HiSeq System as 87-base-pair reads. The paper's processing steps were these. Across the roughly 600 repertoires, a later analysis counted some 81 million unique TCR beta chains, roughly 11 million of which were shared by at least two donors. Raw reads were error-corrected and collapsed into unique sequences by a nearest-neighbor algorithm in which closely related sequences were merged to remove PCR and sequencing errors. To assign V, D and J gene segments, CDR3 sequences were aligned to IMGT reference sequences. For a sequence to be retained, a match of at least six nucleotides to both a V gene segment and a J gene segment was required. A rearrangement counted as productive if the CDR3 had no stop codons and remained in frame with V and J, and every other rearrangement counted as non-productive. Following IMGT convention, CDR3 was defined as the stretch from the second conserved V-encoded cysteine to the conserved J-encoded phenylalanine. The earlier analysis of about 590 of the donors excluded sequences that lacked an unambiguous match to a single V gene segment. An earlier analysis of 587 of the donors called V segments functional above 56.7% productive rearrangements and segregating when the between-donor standard deviation exceeded 5%. A statistical classification framework was developed to diagnose cytomegalovirus status using the catalog of TCR beta chain sequences. In a later analysis, V and J genes were assigned by comparing TCR nucleotide sequences against IMGT/GENE-DB human TR gene sequences. Using the TCRdist pipeline, a later analysis assigned CDR3 sequences along with most-parsimonious VDJ recombination scenarios. In a later analysis, each TCR beta chain was defined by its CDR3 amino acid sequence together with its V-gene family, and reads lacking a unique V-gene family were excluded. A later analysis removed 500 to 650 highly shared, low-generation-probability nucleotide sequences to deal with suspected cross-contamination and a sequencing artifact. In a later analysis, a clonal expansion index for each public chain was calculated from normalized within-repertoire ranks of inferred template counts. In a later analysis, generation probabilities were computed with a VDJ recombination model fitted to out-of-frame rearrangements, and the resulting probabilities were checked against IGoR. Hypergeometric tests were used in a later analysis to score TCR-TCR, TCR-HLA and TCR-CMV co-occurrence, with a repertoire-size bias correction applied to the TCR pairs. In a later analysis, false discovery rates were estimated by permuting HLA or CMV assignments 20 times. In a later analysis, co-occurring TCRs were grouped with DBSCAN, and TCRdist sequence similarity was added when clustering was performed within HLA-allele-positive subsets. Repertoires with fewer than 30,000 or more than 120,000 public chains were left out of co-occurrence clustering, as were roughly five repertoires with anomalous nucleotide sharing. As stored in TCRdb, this immuneACCESS dataset retains in-frame rearrangements with V and J assigned. A fraction of the clones does not appear; measured against another copy, unresolved V genes explain less than half of the discrepancy, and the remainder lacks a known reason. That table is the source of V, J and clone size, and D and trimming were worked out from the DNA. This sample gives more than 95,000 clones in total; 15% of them show up just once. Of the sample, roughly 0.89% falls within the top ten clones.

On this clone: This receptor's antigen is unknown. No base qualities exist here, and no much larger clone lies one base off it.

Recombination linked TRBV28 to TRBJ2-5, with the D gene not confidently named. The clonotype was recovered from a female donor in good health and CMV-seronegative. Sequenced material: PBMCs. The CDR3 here reads CASSLLQAETQYF. At the DNA level, the sequence is TGTGCCAGCAGTTTATTGCAAGCTGAGACCCAGTACTTC.